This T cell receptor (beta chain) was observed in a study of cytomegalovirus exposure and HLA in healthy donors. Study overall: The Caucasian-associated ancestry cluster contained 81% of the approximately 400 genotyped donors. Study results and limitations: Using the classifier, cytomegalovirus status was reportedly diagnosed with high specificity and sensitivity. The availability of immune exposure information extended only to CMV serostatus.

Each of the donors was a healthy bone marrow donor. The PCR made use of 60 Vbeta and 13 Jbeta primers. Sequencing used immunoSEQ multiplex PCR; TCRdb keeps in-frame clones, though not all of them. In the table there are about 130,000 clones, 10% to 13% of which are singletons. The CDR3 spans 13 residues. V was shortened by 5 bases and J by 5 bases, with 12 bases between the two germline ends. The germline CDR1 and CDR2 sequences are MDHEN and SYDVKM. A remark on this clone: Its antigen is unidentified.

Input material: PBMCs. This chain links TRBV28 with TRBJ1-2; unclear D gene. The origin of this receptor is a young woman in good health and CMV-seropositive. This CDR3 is CASSGIALYGYTF. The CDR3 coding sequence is TGTGCCAGCAGTGGCATCGCTTTGTATGGCTACACCTTC.